This passage covers 9 T cell receptor beta chains from one sample sequenced in a study of cytomegalovirus exposure and HLA in healthy donors. In the PCR, 60 Vbeta and 13 Jbeta primers were used. Produced via immunoSEQ multiplex PCR; TCRdb's table is partial and in-frame only. The listing records approximately 140,000 clones. Sequencing was carried out using PBMCs. Every receptor here comes from a woman aged 50 to 60 in good health and CMV-seronegative.

This chain uses TRBV6-5 with TRBJ2-3, with a weak D call TRBD2 (5 bases). Germline CDR1 and CDR2: MNHEY and SVGAGI. Trimming cost V 8 bases and J 2 bases, with 14 bases left between them. CDR3 length equals 14 residues. The CDR3: CASGALRVTDTQYF. CDR3 nucleotides: TGTGCCAGCGGAGCTCTGCGGGTCACAGATACGCAGTATTTT.

The rearrangement links TRBV7-9 to TRBJ1-5; the D gene is possibly TRBD1 (5 bases). V shed 1 base and J shed 2 bases, with 9 bases lying between them. The CDR3 is 15 amino acids. Germline V gene data show CDR1 as SEHNR and CDR2 as FQNEAQ (reference sequence). Here the CDR3 reads CASSLGTGGNQPQHF. The CDR3 DNA reads as TGTGCCAGCAGCTTAGGCACAGGCGGCAATCAGCCCCAGCATTTT.

Of note for this clone: A read error may account for a junction end that differs from germline. The V and J genes are TRBV18 and TRBJ2-7, with no clear D. The CDR3 sequence is 12 residues long. Germline V gene lookup returns CDR1 KGHSH and CDR2 LQKENI. CDR3 loop: CASPPTNREQYF. The CDR3 DNA reads TGTGCCAGCCCACCCACGAATCGGGAGCAGTACTTC.

The rearrangement joins TRBV27 to TRBJ2-3; 8 positions agree with TRBD2. The CDR3 covers 15 residues. Germline V gene data show CDR1 as MNHEY and CDR2 as SMNVEV (reference sequence). Trimming removed 3 bases from V and 4 bases from J; junction bases left unmatched: 6. Here the CDR3 reads CASSFAGGIPDTQYF. For the CDR3, the DNA is TGTGCCAGCAGTTTTGCGGGAGGCATCCCAGATACGCAGTATTTT.

DNA of the CDR3: TGTGCCTGGAGCGACGGACAGGGTAGAGCCTACGAGCAGTACTTC. It is translated as CAWSDGQGRAYEQYF. This rearrangement joins TRBV30 to TRBJ2-7; TRBD1 agrees at 8 bases. The trim removed 3 bases at V and 2 bases at J, leaving 9 bases unmatched. This CDR3 region has 15 residues. Germline values: CDR1 GTSNPN, CDR2 SVGIG (reference sequence).

This chain links TRBV7-2 with TRBJ2-7; D perhaps matches TRBD1 (6 bases). Germline assignment: CDR1 SGHTA and CDR2 FQGNSA. The ends were cut back, 4 bases at V and 7 bases at J, with 14 bases in the middle. CDR3 length: 13 residues. The CDR3 is CASSSDRFREQYF. CDR3 nucleotides: TGTGCCAGCAGCTCAGACAGGTTTCGGGAGCAGTACTTC.

The chain recombines TRBV6-5 with TRBJ2-7; weak D call: TRBD1 (6 bases). The CDR3 totals 14 residues. Germline-derived CDR1 and CDR2 are MNHEY and SVGAGI. V lost 0 bases to trimming and J lost 6 bases, with 12 bases between them. The DNA for the CDR3 is TGTGCCAGCAGTTACTCGATGGGCAGGGGCGAGCAGTACTTC. This gives the protein CASSYSMGRGEQYF.

This chain links TRBV18 with TRBJ2-2; 9 bases are shared with TRBD1. V shed 0 bases, J shed 6 bases, and the junction held 8 bases outside the gene matches. This CDR3 comprises 17 residues. CDR1 is KGHSH, CDR2 LQKENI, per germline. CDR3 region: CASSPPGQGRGPGELFF. CDR3 DNA: TGTGCCAGCTCACCACCGGGACAGGGTCGTGGGCCCGGGGAGCTGTTTTTT.

J is TRBJ2-3 and V is TRBV7-2, with 7 nucleotides matching TRBD1. This CDR3 region has 13 residues. Germline CDR1 reads SGHTA; CDR2 reads FQGNSA. V shed 5 bases, J shed 5 bases, and the junction held 4 bases outside the gene matches. The DNA for the CDR3 is TGTGCCAGCAGCCCGGACAGGCTAGATACGCAGTATTTT. It is translated as CASSPDRLDTQYF.